This TCR beta chain comes out of a study of blood T cell repertoires in COVID-19. The overall study: The United States, Italy and Spain provided the acute and convalescent COVID-19 samples. T cells, B-cell-depleted T cells, or PBMCs supplied cDNA or gDNA.

CDR1 is SGDLS, CDR2 YYNGEE, per germline. The CDR3 sequence is 15 residues long. J lost 4 bases, V lost 3 bases, and 9 bases had no gene match. As originally analysed: Amplification of reference gene primers was used by the study to estimate nucleated cell counts. Measured with immunoSEQ multiplex PCR; TCRdb has only the in-frame clones, and not every one. The V and J calls and clone size were taken over from that table, and D and trimming were inferred from the DNA. The sample lists about 170,000 clones; roughly 84% were seen once. This receptor was taken from a human donor with acute or convalescent COVID-19. The donor label of this sample is uncertain. The source material was peripheral blood. The V call is TRBV9, the J call TRBJ2-7; 8 bases are shared with TRBD2. CDR3 nucleotides: TGTGCCAGCAGCGGAGAAGCGGGGGTCAGTTACGAGCAGTACTTC. It translates to CASSGEAGVSYEQYF.